This TCR beta chain derives from a study of T-cell memory formation after mild COVID-19. Findings and caveats of the study: Contracting CD4+ clones lay largely in CM and EM, with CD8+ ones residing in EMRA.

The CDR3 is made up of 13 amino acids. V was cut by 6 bases and J by 7 bases, with 16 bases left in between. Germline CDR1 reads MNHEY; CDR2 reads SVGAGI. Details on this clonotype: The target antigen is unknown.

After 5'RACE with constant-segment primers, TCR alpha and TCR beta cDNA libraries carrying sample barcodes and UMIs were obtained. TCRdb reprocessed the 5' RACE reads with MiXCR, giving one entry per CDR3 protein. The sample lists approximately 300,000 distinct CDR3 sequences, under 8.5% occurring once. This sequence joins TRBV6-5 and TRBJ2-7; D may be TRBD1 (6 bases). The sequenced material came from PBMCs or a T cell subset sorted from them (not recorded which). The receptor was isolated from a man younger than 35 who had mild COVID-19 (a few samples of this study predate the infection). Cell type and time point are not known. Here the CDR3 reads CASRLIQGSEQYF. In DNA, the CDR3 is TGTGCCAGCAGACTCATACAGGGTTCGGAGCAGTACTTC.